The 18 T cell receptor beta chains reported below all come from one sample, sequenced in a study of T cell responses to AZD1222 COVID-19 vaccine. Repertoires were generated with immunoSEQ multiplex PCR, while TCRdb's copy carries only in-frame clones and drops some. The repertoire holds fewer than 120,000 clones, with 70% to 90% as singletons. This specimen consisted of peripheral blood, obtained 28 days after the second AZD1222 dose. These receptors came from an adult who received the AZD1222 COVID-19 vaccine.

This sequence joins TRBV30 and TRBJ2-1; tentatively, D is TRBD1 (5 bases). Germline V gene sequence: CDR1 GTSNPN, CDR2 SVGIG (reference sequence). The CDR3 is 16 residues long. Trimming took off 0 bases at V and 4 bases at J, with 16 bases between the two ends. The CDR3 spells CAWSVMRTFEYNEQFF. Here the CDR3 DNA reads TGTGCCTGGAGTGTAATGAGGACATTCGAATACAATGAGCAGTTCTTC.

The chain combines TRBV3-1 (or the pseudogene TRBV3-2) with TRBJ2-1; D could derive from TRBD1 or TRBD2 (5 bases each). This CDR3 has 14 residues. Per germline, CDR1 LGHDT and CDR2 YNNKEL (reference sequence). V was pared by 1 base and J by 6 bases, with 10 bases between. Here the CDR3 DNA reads TGTGCCAGCAGCCAAGGGGACCCTGGCAATGAGCAGTTCTTC. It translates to CASSQGDPGNEQFF.

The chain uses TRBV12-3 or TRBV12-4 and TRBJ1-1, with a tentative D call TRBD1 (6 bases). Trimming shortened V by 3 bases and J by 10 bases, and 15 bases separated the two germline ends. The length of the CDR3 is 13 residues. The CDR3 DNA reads TGTGCCAGCAGTTTGAGGCAGGGGATGGTAGCTTTCTTT. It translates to CASSLRQGMVAFF.

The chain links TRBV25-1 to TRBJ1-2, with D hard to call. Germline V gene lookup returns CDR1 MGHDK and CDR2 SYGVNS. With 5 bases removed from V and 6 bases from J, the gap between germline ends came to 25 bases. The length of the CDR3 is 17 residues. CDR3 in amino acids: CASSHPTPRDGADGYTF. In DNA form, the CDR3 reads TGTGCCAGCAGTCATCCGACCCCAAGAGACGGAGCTGATGGCTACACCTTC.

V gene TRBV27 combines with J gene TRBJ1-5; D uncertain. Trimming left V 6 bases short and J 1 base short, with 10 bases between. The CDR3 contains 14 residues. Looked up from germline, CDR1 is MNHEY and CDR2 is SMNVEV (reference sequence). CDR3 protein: CASRPMGSNQPQHF. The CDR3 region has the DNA TGTGCCAGCAGACCCATGGGAAGCAATCAGCCCCAGCATTTT.

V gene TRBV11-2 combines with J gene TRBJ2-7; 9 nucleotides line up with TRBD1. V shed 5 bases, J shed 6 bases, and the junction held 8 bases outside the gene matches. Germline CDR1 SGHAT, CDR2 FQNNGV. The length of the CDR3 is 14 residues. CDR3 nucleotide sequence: TGTGCCAGCAGCAGCGGGACAGGGAGGGTCGAGCAGTACTTC. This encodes CASSSGTGRVEQYF. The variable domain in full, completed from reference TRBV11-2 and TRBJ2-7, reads EAGVAQSPRYKIIEKRQSVAFWCNPISGHATLYWYQQILGQGPKLLIQFQNNGVVDDSQLPKDRFSAERLKGVDSTLKIQPAKLEDSAVYLCASSSGTGRVEQYFGPGTRLTVT.

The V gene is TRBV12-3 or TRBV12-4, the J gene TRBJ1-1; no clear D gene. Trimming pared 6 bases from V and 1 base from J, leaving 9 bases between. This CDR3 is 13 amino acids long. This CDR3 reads CASSLLENTEAFF. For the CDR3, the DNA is TGTGCCAGCAGCCTACTCGAGAACACTGAAGCTTTCTTT.

CDR3 nucleotide sequence: TGTGCCATCAGTGAGTCGACAGACTATGGCTACACCTTC. It is translated as CAISESTDYGYTF. This chain joins TRBV10-3 and TRBJ1-2; possibly TRBD1 for D (5 bases). The CDR3 has 13 amino acids. CDR1 and CDR2 from the germline V gene are ENHRY and SYGVKD. The V and J ends lost 0 bases and 3 bases respectively, with 5 bases between them.

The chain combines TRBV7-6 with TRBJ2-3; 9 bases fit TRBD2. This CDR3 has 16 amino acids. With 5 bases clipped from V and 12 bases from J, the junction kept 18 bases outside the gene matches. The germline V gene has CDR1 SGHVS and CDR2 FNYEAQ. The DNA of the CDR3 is TGTGCCAGCAGCCGAGATACCCCTTTGGCGGGGGGGACACAGTATTTT. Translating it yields CASSRDTPLAGGTQYF. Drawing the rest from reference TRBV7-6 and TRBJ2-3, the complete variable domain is GAGVSQSPRYKVTKRGQDVALRCDPISGHVSLYWYRQALGQGPEFLTYFNYEAQQDKSGLPNDRFSAERPEGSISTLTIQRTEQRDSAMYRCASSRDTPLAGGTQYFGPGTRLTVL.

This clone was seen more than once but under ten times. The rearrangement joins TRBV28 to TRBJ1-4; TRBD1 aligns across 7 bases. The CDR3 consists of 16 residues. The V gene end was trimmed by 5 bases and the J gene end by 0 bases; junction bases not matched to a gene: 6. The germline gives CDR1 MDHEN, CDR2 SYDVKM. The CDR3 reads CASSPDRDSTNEKLFF. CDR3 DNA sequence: TGTGCCAGCAGTCCTGACAGGGACTCAACTAATGAAAAACTGTTTTTT.

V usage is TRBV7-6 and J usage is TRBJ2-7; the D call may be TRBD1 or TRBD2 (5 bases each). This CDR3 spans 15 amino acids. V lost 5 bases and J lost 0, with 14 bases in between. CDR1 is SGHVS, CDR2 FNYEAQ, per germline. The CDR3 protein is CASSPGGRSSYEQYF. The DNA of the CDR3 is TGTGCCAGCAGCCCTGGGGGAAGGAGCTCCTACGAGCAGTACTTC. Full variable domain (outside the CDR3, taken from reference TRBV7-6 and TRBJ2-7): GAGVSQSPRYKVTKRGQDVALRCDPISGHVSLYWYRQALGQGPEFLTYFNYEAQQDKSGLPNDRFSAERPEGSISTLTIQRTEQRDSAMYRCASSPGGRSSYEQYFGPGTRLTVT.

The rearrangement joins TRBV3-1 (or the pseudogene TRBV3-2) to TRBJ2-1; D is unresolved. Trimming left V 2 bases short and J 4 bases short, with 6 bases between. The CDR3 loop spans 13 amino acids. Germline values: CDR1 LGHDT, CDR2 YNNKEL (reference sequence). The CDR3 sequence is CASSQLGYNEQFF. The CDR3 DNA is TGTGCCAGCAGCCAACTTGGGTACAATGAGCAGTTCTTC.

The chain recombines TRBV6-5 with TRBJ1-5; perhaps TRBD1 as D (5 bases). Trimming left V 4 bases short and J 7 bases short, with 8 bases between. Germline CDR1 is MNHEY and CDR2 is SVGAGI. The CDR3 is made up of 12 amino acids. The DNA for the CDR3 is TGTGCCAGCAGTTTTCCAGGGCAGCCCCAGCATTTT. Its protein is CASSFPGQPQHF.

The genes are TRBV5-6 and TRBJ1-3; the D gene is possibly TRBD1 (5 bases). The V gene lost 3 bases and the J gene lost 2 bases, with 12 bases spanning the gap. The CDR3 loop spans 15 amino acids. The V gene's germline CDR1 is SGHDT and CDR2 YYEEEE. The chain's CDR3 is CASSSQDITGNTIYF. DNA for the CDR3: TGTGCCAGCAGCTCCCAGGACATTACTGGAAACACCATATATTTT.

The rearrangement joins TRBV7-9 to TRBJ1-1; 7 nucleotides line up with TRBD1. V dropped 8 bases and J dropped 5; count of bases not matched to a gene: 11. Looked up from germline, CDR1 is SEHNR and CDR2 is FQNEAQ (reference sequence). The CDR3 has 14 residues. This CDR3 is CASRPRQGGTEAFF. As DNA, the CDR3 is TGTGCCAGCCGTCCGAGGCAGGGGGGTACTGAAGCTTTCTTT.

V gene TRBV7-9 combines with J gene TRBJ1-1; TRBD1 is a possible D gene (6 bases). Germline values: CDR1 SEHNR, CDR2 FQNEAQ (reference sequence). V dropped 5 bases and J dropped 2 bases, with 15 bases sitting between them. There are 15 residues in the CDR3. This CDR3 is CASSPAGGFNTEAFF. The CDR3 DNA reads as TGTGCCAGCAGCCCCGCTGGGGGCTTCAACACTGAAGCTTTCTTT.

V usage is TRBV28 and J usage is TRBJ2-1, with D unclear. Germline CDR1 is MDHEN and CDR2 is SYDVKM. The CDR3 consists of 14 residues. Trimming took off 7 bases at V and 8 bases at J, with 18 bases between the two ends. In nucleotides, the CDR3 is TGTGCCAGCACCCCCGGACCCAACAATTATGAGCAGTTCTTC. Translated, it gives CASTPGPNNYEQFF.

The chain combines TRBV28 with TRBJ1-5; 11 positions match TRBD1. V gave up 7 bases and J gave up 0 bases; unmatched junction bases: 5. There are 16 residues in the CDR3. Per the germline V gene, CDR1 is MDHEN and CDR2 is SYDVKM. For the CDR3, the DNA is TGTGCCAGCATAGGGACAGGGGGTTATAGCAATCAGCCCCAGCATTTT. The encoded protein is CASIGTGGYSNQPQHF.